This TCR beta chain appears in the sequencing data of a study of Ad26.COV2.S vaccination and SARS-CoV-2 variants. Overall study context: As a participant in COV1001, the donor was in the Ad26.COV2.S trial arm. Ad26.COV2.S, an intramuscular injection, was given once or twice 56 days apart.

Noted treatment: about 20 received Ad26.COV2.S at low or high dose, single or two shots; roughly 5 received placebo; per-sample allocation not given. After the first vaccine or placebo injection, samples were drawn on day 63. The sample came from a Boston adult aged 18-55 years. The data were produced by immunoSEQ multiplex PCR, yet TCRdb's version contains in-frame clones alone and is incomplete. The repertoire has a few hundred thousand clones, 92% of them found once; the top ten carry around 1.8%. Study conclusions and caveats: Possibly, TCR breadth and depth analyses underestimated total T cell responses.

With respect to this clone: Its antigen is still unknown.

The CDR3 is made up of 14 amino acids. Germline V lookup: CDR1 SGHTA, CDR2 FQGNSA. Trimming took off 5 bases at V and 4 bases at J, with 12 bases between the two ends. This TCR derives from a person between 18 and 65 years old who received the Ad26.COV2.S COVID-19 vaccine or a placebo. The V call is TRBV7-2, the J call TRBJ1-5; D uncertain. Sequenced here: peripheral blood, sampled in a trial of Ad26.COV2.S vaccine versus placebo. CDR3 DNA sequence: TGTGCCAGCAGCACCTACGGGCCAAATCAGCCCCAGCATTTT. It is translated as CASSTYGPNQPQHF.